The rows below give T cell receptor beta chains drawn from one sample of a study of T cell repertoires in cytomegalovirus infection. TCRdb re-analysed the reads in MiXCR, keeping a single row per CDR3 protein. The profile shows tens of thousands of distinct CDR3 sequences, roughly a fifth of them singletons. These receptors have no known antigen. The sample in question was CD8+ T cells from cultured PBMCs, obtained from culture after CMV antigen stimulation. These receptors were obtained from a human donor in good health (CMV status not recorded). Some clones in this sample may be carry-over from other donors' samples. Each CDR3 is given without its conserved first and last residue.

v_gene	j_gene	CDR3aa
TRBV20-1	TRBJ2-1	SATGEGGGNEQF
TRBV2	TRBJ1-2	ASSPDRAQLYGYT
TRBV4-1	TRBJ1-1	ASSPTGGNTEAF
TRBV7-2	TRBJ1-2	ASSLAYIVT
TRBV7-8	TRBJ2-2	ASSLRMTGELF
TRBV2	TRBJ2-1	ASRELAGEGI
TRBV14	TRBJ1-1	ASSQSIGQGHTEAF
TRBV20-1	TRBJ1-1	SASPHSAPKNTEAF
TRBV5-8	TRBJ2-2	ASSLVGSNTGELF
TRBV6-2/TRBV6-3	TRBJ1-1	ASRQGARTEAF
TRBV7-9	TRBJ2-7	ASSSRRAGNYEQY
TRBV19	TRBJ1-1	ASSPRSETNTEAF
TRBV18	TRBJ1-5	ASSPSGVSNSNQPQH
TRBV27	TRBJ2-5	ASRGTPPGETQY
TRBV7-2	TRBJ2-1	ASSLVAGDEQF
TRBV6-2/TRBV6-3	TRBJ1-2	ASRPDRRANYGYT
TRBV7-6	TRBJ2-2	ASSLKGGELF
TRBV12-3/TRBV12-4	TRBJ2-7	ASSPGGRYSYEQY
TRBV19	TRBJ1-5	ASSTSGRNQPQH
TRBV7-9	TRBJ1-5	ASSIAGQGAKNQPQH
TRBV7-6	TRBJ2-1	ASSLEGVVGFGEQF
TRBV6-6	TRBJ2-3	ASSMGVDTQY
TRBV12-3/TRBV12-4	TRBJ1-2	ASSITGGGKHYYGYT
TRBV5-6	TRBJ2-3	ASSGIVDVGGSADTQY
TRBV7-3	TRBJ2-7	ASSPKAGFYEQY
TRBV27	TRBJ2-7	ASSLTASYEQY
TRBV7-2	TRBJ2-3	ASTRRTDTQY
TRBV7-3	TRBJ2-1	ASSYSGMGNEQF
TRBV2	TRBJ1-1	ASTDRPPEVTEAF
TRBV30	TRBJ2-5	AWELTGRGTQY
TRBV7-9	TRBJ1-6	ASSPKGENSPLH
TRBV7-8	TRBJ2-7	ASSPSPEFQY
TRBV9	TRBJ2-4	ASSGGQGNIQY
TRBV6-2/TRBV6-3	TRBJ1-4	ASWGPRKNEKLF
TRBV7-9	TRBJ2-1	ASSRLARNRWNEQF
TRBV12-3/TRBV12-4	TRBJ2-7	ASRGSGTGSYEQY
TRBV6-2/TRBV6-3	TRBJ1-2	ASSYLGNYGYT
TRBV7-8	TRBJ2-3	ASSSQGRTDTQY
TRBV7-6	TRBJ1-6	ASSEGNGSPLH
TRBV7-2	TRBJ2-3	ASSLQNGDTQY
TRBV7-6	TRBJ2-5	ASSSVLTGVVTQY
TRBV12-3/TRBV12-4	TRBJ1-2	ASRGGIYGYT
TRBV6-8	TRBJ2-7	ASSYSAYEQY
TRBV6-2/TRBV6-3	TRBJ2-1	ASSYSIVGRAQNNEQF
TRBV9	TRBJ2-7	ASSALIDSLEQY
TRBV7-2	TRBJ2-7	ASSRERVTSGYEQY
TRBV4-1	TRBJ2-1	ASSQDIERERHNEQF
TRBV4-3	TRBJ2-7	ASSQARDGSYEQY
TRBV27	TRBJ1-2	ASSTPGQGIGGYT
TRBV10-3	TRBJ1-5	AISEVAGWPYYSNQPQH
TRBV15	TRBJ2-7	ATSSRDSSYEQY
TRBV4-3	TRBJ2-1	ASSQDLAGGPFEQF
TRBV19	TRBJ1-5	ASSIGPGQENQPQH
TRBV5-4	TRBJ2-6	ASSPGGAGANVLT
TRBV5-4	TRBJ1-3	ASSTDRGWSGNTIY